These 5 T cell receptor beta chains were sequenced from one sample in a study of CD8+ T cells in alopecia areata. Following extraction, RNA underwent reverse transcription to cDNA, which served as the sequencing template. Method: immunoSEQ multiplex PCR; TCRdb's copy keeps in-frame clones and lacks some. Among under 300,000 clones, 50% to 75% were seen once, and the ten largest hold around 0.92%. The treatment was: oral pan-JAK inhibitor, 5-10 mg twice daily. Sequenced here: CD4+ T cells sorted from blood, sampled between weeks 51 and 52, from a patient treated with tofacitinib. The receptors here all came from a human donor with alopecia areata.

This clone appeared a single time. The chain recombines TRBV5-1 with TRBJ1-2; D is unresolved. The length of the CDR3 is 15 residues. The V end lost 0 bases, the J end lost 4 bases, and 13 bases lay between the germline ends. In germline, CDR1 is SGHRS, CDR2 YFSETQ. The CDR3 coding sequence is TGCGCCAGCAGCTTGGGGGAACATATCCTCTATGGCTACACCTTC. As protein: CASSLGEHILYGYTF.

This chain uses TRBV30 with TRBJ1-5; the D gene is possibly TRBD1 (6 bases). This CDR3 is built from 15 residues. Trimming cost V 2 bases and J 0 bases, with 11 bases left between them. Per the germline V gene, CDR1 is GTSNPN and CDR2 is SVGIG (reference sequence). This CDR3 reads CAWSPGQSSNQPQHF. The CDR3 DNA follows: TGTGCCTGGAGTCCAGGACAGTCTAGCAATCAGCCCCAGCATTTT.

The CDR3 is CASRPIRDRGLLNTGELFF. Here the CDR3 DNA reads TGTGCCAGTAGACCGATCCGGGACAGGGGTCTCCTAAACACCGGGGAGCTGTTTTTT. J is TRBJ2-2 and V is TRBV19; TRBD1 agrees at 10 bases. The V gene's germline CDR1 is LNHDA and CDR2 SQIVND (reference sequence). The CDR3 loop spans 19 amino acids. Trimming took 6 bases from V and 2 from J; bases not matched to a gene: 15.

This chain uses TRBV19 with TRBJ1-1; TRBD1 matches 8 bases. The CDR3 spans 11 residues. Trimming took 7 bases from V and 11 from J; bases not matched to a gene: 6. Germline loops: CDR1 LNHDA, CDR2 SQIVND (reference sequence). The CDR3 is CASTGTGLAFF. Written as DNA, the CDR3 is TGTGCCAGTACCGGGACAGGATTGGCTTTCTTT.

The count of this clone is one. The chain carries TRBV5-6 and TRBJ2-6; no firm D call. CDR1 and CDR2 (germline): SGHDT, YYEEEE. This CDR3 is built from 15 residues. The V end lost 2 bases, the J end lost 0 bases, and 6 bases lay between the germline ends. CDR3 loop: CASSFLSSGANVLTF. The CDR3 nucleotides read TGTGCCAGCAGCTTTCTGAGCTCTGGGGCCAACGTCCTGACTTTC.